This section outlines one TCR beta chain sequence together with its context. The antigen is undetermined. From germline, CDR1 is MNHNY and CDR2 SVGAGI (reference sequence). This CDR3 is built from 14 residues. Between the trimmed V and J ends, which lost 6 bases and 3 bases, there was a span of 15 bases. These data belong to a study of blood T cells in healthy people across ages. Study-level findings and limits: Any conclusive comparison of naive versus antigen-experienced cells was prevented by using unsorted PBMCs.

PCR was performed a second time for about 6 to 12 cycles using a sample-barcoded 5' primer and a J-beta primer mix. TCRdb used MiXCR to reprocess the 5' RACE reads, holding one entry per CDR3 protein. The top ten hold around 7.7% of the sample, which has some 1.5 million distinct CDR3 sequences, under 30% seen once. Sequencing used blood. The chain uses TRBV6-6 and TRBJ2-7; TRBD2 might be the D (6 bases). This sequence was found in a woman aged 25 to 39 in good health. CDR3 coding DNA: TGTGCCAGCAGCTTTGACGGGGGAAACTACGAGCAGTACTTC. Its protein is CASSFDGGNYEQYF.